Presented here are 22 T cell receptor beta chains from one specimen sequenced in a study of cytomegalovirus exposure and HLA in healthy donors. PCR used 60 Vbeta primers and 13 Jbeta primers. Sequencing used immunoSEQ multiplex PCR; TCRdb keeps in-frame clones, though not all of them. The profile shows 150,000 to 190,000 clones, roughly 80% of them singletons. The source material was PBMCs. The receptor source for this set is a man aged 18 to 30 in good health and CMV-seronegative.

This clone showed up just a few times. V gene TRBV19 combines with J gene TRBJ2-2, with TRBD1 matching over 11 bases. This CDR3 spans 14 amino acids. The germline CDR1 and CDR2 sequences are LNHDA and SQIVND (reference sequence). Unmatched junction bases numbered 5, after V lost 8 bases and J lost 6 bases. The CDR3 is CASQGTGGSGELFF. The CDR3 bases are TGTGCCAGTCAGGGGACAGGGGGTTCCGGGGAGCTGTTTTTT.

The genes are TRBV11-2 and TRBJ1-1; D is uncertain. Deletions cut 1 base from V and 2 bases from J, with 8 bases between. Germline-derived CDR1 and CDR2 are SGHAT and FQNNGV. The CDR3 sequence is 14 residues long. This CDR3 reads CASSLVQYNTEAFF. CDR3 nucleotides: TGTGCCAGCAGCTTAGTCCAGTACAACACTGAAGCTTTCTTT.

The chain joins TRBV9 to TRBJ2-1, with 9 bases fitting TRBD1. This CDR3 is built from 15 residues. Germline CDR1 is SGDLS and CDR2 is YYNGEE. The J segment lost 4 bases and the V segment lost 4 bases, leaving 6 bases of the junction unmatched. DNA for the CDR3: TGTGCCAGCAGCAACCGGGACAGGGAATACAATGAGCAGTTCTTC. Encoded protein: CASSNRDREYNEQFF.

The CDR3 nucleotides are TGCGCCAGCAGCCCCAGGGGAGAGACCCAGTACTTC. It codes for CASSPRGETQYF. The chain couples TRBV5-1 to TRBJ2-5; TRBD1 is a possible D gene (6 bases). The V gene's germline CDR1 is SGHRS and CDR2 YFSETQ. V lost 4 bases to trimming and J lost 4 bases, with 8 bases between them. The CDR3 sequence is 12 residues long.

The chain is built from TRBV10-1 and TRBJ2-5; 12 nucleotides line up with TRBD1. This CDR3 has 15 amino acids. V lost 8 bases, J lost 2 bases, and 6 bases stayed unmatched. The germline V gene encodes CDR1 WNHNN and CDR2 SYGVQD (reference sequence). The CDR3 loop is CASGDRGLIQETQYF. The CDR3 nucleotides read TGCGCCAGCGGGGACAGGGGGCTGATTCAAGAGACCCAGTACTTC.

The V gene is TRBV27, the J gene TRBJ2-3; 10 nucleotides match TRBD2. In germline, CDR1 is MNHEY, CDR2 SMNVEV (reference sequence). J was trimmed by 2 bases and V by 3 bases; bases with no gene match: 14. This CDR3 region has 19 residues. This chain's CDR3 is CASSLILRSGRADTDTQYF. CDR3 nucleotide sequence: TGTGCCAGCAGTTTGATTCTTAGGAGCGGGAGGGCCGACACAGATACGCAGTATTTT.

The V and J genes are TRBV6-5 and TRBJ2-1; possibly TRBD2 for D (6 bases). The length of the CDR3 is 15 residues. V lost 8 bases, J lost 7 bases, and 21 bases lay in between. The germline CDR1 and CDR2 sequences are MNHEY and SVGAGI. The CDR3 protein is CASARARLGVNEQFF. The DNA of the CDR3 is TGTGCCAGCGCCCGCGCGAGACTAGGTGTTAATGAGCAGTTCTTC.

The chain recombines TRBV10-3 with TRBJ2-7; 8 bases are shared with TRBD2. The germline gives CDR1 ENHRY, CDR2 SYGVKD. Unmatched junction bases numbered 7, after V lost 5 bases and J lost 1 base. This CDR3 has 15 amino acids. CDR3 region: CAISFTSGGSYEQYF. CDR3 in DNA: TGTGCCATCAGTTTTACTAGCGGCGGATCCTACGAGCAGTACTTC.

The chain uses TRBV15 and TRBJ2-4, with D perhaps matching TRBD2 (5 bases). The CDR3 totals 15 residues. Trimming pared 0 bases from V and 6 bases from J, leaving 12 bases between. Germline V gene data show CDR1 as LNHNV and CDR2 as YYDKDF (reference sequence). The CDR3 bases are TGTGCCACCAGCAGAGATGGTGAGGGCGGAAACATTCAGTACTTC. This gives the protein CATSRDGEGGNIQYF.

In this sample, this clone turned up a few times. The J gene is TRBJ2-1, the V gene TRBV7-6, with 8 bases matching TRBD1. Germline lookup yields CDR1 SGHVS and CDR2 FNYEAQ. V was clipped by 5 bases and J by 0 bases; unmatched bases: 6. This CDR3 has 16 amino acids. In nucleotides, the CDR3 is TGTGCCAGCAGCGGACACGACAGGGGCTCCTACAATGAGCAGTTCTTC. Translating it yields CASSGHDRGSYNEQFF.

V usage is TRBV10-3 and J usage is TRBJ2-4; 8 bases are a match to TRBD1. CDR1 and CDR2 from the germline V gene are ENHRY and SYGVKD. V lost 5 bases to trimming and J lost 13 bases; unmatched junction nucleotides: 16. The length of the CDR3 is 15 residues. Here the CDR3 reads CAISPQGTGGAPQYF. The CDR3 DNA sequence: TGTGCCATCAGTCCACAAGGGACAGGAGGAGCACCCCAGTACTTC.

V is TRBV7-2 and J is TRBJ1-2; D unresolved. Trimming pared 5 bases from V and 4 bases from J, leaving 11 bases between. Germline CDR1 reads SGHTA; CDR2 reads FQGNSA. The CDR3 length is 13 residues. Here the CDR3 DNA reads TGTGCCAGCAGCCCTCGGGAGCGCTATGGCTACACCTTC. Translated: CASSPRERYGYTF. The variable domain in full, completed from reference TRBV7-2 and TRBJ1-2, reads GAGVSQSPSNKVTEKGKDVELRCDPISGHTALYWYRQSLGQGLEFLIYFQGNSAPDKSGLPSDRFSAERTGGSVSTLTIQRTQQEDSAVYLCASSPRERYGYTFGSGTRLTVV.

There are a few counts of this clone. This chain uses TRBV28 with TRBJ2-7; 8 positions agree with TRBD2. The CDR3 length is 15 residues. Germline CDR1 reads MDHEN; CDR2 reads SYDVKM. With 3 bases clipped from V and 0 bases from J, the junction kept 4 bases outside the gene matches. CDR3 nucleotides: TGTGCCAGCAGTTTGGTAACTAGCGGCTCCTACGAGCAGTACTTC. Protein product: CASSLVTSGSYEQYF. The whole variable domain, remainder taken from reference TRBV28 and TRBJ2-7, is DVKVTQSSRYLVKRTGEKVFLECVQDMDHENMFWYRQDPGLGLRLIYFSYDVKMKEKGDIPEGYSVSREKKERFSLILESASTNQTSMYLCASSLVTSGSYEQYFGPGTRLTVT.

This clone was seen a single time. CDR3 bases: TGCGCCAGCAGCAAGGACAGAAACGGCTACACCTTC. Its protein product is CASSKDRNGYTF. The chain combines TRBV5-1 with TRBJ1-2; tentatively, D is TRBD1 (6 bases). CDR1 is SGHRS and CDR2 is YFSETQ in the germline V gene. CDR3 length: 12 residues. V was trimmed by 4 bases and J by 8 bases, leaving 12 bases between them.

The chain uses TRBV30 and TRBJ2-7, with 13 positions matching TRBD2. Germline lookup yields CDR1 GTSNPN and CDR2 SVGIG (reference sequence). This CDR3 has 16 amino acids. The J segment lost 2 bases and the V segment lost 0 bases, leaving 4 bases of the junction unmatched. The CDR3 DNA reads TGTGCCTGGAGTGTAGGGACTAGCGGGATCCCCTACGAGCAGTACTTC. Translating gives CAWSVGTSGIPYEQYF.

This chain uses TRBV10-3 with TRBJ1-2, with 7 bases that match TRBD1. The germline gives CDR1 ENHRY, CDR2 SYGVKD. With V trimmed by 7 bases and J by 4 bases, 6 bases remained unmatched. The CDR3 spans 13 residues. Here the CDR3 reads CAIMREGAYGYTF. The DNA of the CDR3 is TGTGCCATCATGCGGGAGGGGGCCTATGGCTACACCTTC.

Notes on this clone: Its ends do not fully match the called genes, so a read error is possible. V and J are TRBV7-9 and TRBJ2-7; 7 bases map to TRBD1. The CDR3 has 17 amino acids. Germline V gene sequence: CDR1 SEHNR, CDR2 FQNEAQ (reference sequence). CDR3 sequence: CSSSLGPRTGNSYEQYF. The CDR3 coding sequence is TGTTCCAGCAGCTTAGGTCCCCGGACAGGAAATTCCTACGAGCAGTACTTC. The entire variable domain, with the rest obtained from reference TRBV7-9 and TRBJ2-7, is as follows: DTGVSQNPRHKITKRGQNVTFRCDPISEHNRLYWYRQTLGQGPEFLTYFQNEAQLEKSRLLSDRFSAERPKGSFSTLEIQRTEQGDSAMYLCSSSLGPRTGNSYEQYFGPGTRLTVT.

This chain connects TRBV6-6 to TRBJ2-1; D is undetermined. CDR1 and CDR2 from the germline V gene are MNHNY and SVGAGI (reference sequence). The V end lost 2 bases, the J end lost 7 bases, and 6 bases lay between the germline ends. CDR3 length equals 12 residues. CDR3 bases: TGTGCCAGCAGTTACGGCTTTAATGAGCAGTTCTTC. The encoded protein is CASSYGFNEQFF.

This rearrangement joins TRBV11-2 to TRBJ1-4, with D possibly TRBD1 on 6 matching bases. The CDR3 extends over 15 amino acids. Trimming pared 1 base from V and 2 bases from J, leaving 8 bases between. The germline gives CDR1 SGHAT, CDR2 FQNNGV. The CDR3 loop reads CASSLVQGTNEKLFF. CDR3 coding DNA: TGTGCCAGCAGCTTAGTTCAGGGGACTAATGAAAAACTGTTTTTT.

This chain connects TRBV4-1 to TRBJ2-5; a weak D match, TRBD2 (6 bases). The end of the DNA fits TRBJ2-7 better, so the J call may be wrong. Per the germline V gene, CDR1 is MGHRA and CDR2 is YSYEKL. The CDR3 length is 16 residues. CDR3 residues: CASSQFDGRGSHEQYF. CDR3 nucleotides: TGCGCCAGCAGCCAATTCGACGGGAGAGGTTCCCACGAGCAGTACTTC.

This chain uses TRBV7-2 with TRBJ2-3; D is ambiguous. Germline V gene sequence: CDR1 SGHTA, CDR2 FQGNSA. The CDR3 runs to 13 residues. Deletions cut 0 bases from V and 6 bases from J, with 7 bases between. The CDR3 sequence: CASSLAQEDTQYF. The CDR3 bases are TGTGCCAGCAGCTTAGCGCAAGAGGATACGCAGTATTTT.

This chain uses TRBV6-5 with TRBJ2-5; 9 bases fit TRBD1. Germline-derived CDR1 and CDR2 are MNHEY and SVGAGI. This CDR3 comprises 14 residues. J lost 4 bases, V lost 6 bases, and 6 bases had no gene match. The CDR3 sequence is CASRTRQGGETQYF. The CDR3 DNA is TGTGCCAGCAGGACCAGACAGGGGGGAGAGACCCAGTACTTC.